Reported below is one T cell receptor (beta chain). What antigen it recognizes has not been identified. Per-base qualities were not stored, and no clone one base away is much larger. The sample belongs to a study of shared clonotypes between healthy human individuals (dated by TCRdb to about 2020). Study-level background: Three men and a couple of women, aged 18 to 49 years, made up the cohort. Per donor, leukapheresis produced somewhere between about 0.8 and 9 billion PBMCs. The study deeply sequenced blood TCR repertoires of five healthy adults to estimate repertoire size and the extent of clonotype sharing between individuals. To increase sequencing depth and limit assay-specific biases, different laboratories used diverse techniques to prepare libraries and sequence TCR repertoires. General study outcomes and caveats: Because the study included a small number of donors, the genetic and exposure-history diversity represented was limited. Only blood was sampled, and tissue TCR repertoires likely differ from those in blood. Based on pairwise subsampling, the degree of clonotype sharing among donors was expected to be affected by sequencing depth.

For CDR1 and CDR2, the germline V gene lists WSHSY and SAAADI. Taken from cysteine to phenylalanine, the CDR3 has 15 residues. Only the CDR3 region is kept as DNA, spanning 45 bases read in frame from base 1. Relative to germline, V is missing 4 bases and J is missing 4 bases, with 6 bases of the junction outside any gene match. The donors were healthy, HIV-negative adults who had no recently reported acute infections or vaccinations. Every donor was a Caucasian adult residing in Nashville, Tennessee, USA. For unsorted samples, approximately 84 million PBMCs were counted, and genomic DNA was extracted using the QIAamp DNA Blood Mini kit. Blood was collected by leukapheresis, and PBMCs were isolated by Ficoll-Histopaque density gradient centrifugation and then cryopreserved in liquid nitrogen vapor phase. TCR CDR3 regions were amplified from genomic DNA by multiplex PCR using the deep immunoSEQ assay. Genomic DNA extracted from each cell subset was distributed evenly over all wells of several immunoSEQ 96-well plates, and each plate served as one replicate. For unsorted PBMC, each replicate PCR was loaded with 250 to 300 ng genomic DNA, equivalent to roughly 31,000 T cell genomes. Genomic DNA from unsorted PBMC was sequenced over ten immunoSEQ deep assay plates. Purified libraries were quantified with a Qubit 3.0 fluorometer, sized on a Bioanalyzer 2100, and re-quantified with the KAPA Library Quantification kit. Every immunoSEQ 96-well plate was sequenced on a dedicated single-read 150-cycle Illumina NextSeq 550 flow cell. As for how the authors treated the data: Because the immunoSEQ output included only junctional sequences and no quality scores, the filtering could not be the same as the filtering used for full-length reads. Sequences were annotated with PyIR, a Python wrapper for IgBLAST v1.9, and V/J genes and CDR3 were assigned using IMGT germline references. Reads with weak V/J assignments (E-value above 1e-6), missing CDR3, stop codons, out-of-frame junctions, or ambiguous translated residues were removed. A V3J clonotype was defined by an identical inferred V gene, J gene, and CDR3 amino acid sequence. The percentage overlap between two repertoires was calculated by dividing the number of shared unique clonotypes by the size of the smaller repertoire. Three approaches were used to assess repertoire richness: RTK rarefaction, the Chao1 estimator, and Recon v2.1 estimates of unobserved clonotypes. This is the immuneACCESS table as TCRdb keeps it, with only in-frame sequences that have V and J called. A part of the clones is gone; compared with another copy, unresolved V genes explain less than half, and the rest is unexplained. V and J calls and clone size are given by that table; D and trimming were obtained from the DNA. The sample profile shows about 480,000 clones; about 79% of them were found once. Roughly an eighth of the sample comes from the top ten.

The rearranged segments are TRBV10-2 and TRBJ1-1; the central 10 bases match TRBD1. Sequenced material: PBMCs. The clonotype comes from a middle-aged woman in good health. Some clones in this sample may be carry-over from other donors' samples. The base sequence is TGCGCCAGCAGTGGTGGGACAGGGGTCGGCACTGAAGCTTTCTTT. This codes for CASSGGTGVGTEAFF.